This T cell receptor beta chain was obtained from a study of blood T cells in healthy people across ages. Ten or more counts support this clonotype. Combining a sample-barcoded 5' primer with a J-beta primer mix, a second PCR ran for roughly 6 to 12 cycles. TCRdb processed the 5' RACE reads anew with MiXCR; each CDR3 protein has one entry. The sample consists of 800,000 to 950,000 distinct CDR3 sequences, 25% to 35% of them appearing once. The germline V gene encodes CDR1 MNHEY and CDR2 SMNVEV (reference sequence). V shed 0 bases and J shed 8 bases, with 11 bases lying between them. This CDR3 comprises 14 residues. These data also featured in a second study, about T cells of mothers and their children.

Sequenced sample: blood. The sequence was obtained from a woman between 40 and 50 years old in good health. This chain joins TRBV27 and TRBJ2-1; TRBD2 might be the D (5 bases). The CDR3 nucleotides are TGTGCCAGCAGTTTATCGAGGCCGCGGGATGAGCAGTTCTTC. Its translation is CASSLSRPRDEQFF.